A single sample gave rise to the 22 T cell receptor beta chains below, sequenced in a study of cytomegalovirus exposure and HLA in healthy donors. Researchers ran the PCR with 60 Vbeta and 13 Jbeta primers. Profiled with immunoSEQ multiplex PCR; TCRdb holds only in-frame clones, not every one. The sample holds some 150,000 clones, roughly 79% seen once. The sample comprised PBMCs. The source is a woman between 35 and 50 years old in good health and CMV-seropositive.

This clone occurred once. This chain links TRBV4-1 with TRBJ2-3, with 14 positions matching TRBD2. Losses at the gene ends were 4 bases for V and 2 bases for J; bases not matched to a gene: 14. CDR1 is MGHRA and CDR2 is YSYEKL in the germline V gene. The CDR3 totals 20 residues. CDR3 DNA: TGCGCCAGCAGCCTGGAGTGGACTAGCGGGGGGACTACATACACAGATACGCAGTATTTT. This encodes CASSLEWTSGGTTYTDTQYF.

The rearrangement joins TRBV5-1 to TRBJ2-3; D gene uncertain. The ends were cut back, 1 base at V and 5 bases at J, with 11 bases in the middle. Per the germline V gene, CDR1 is SGHRS and CDR2 is YFSETQ. This CDR3 comprises 14 residues. The CDR3: CASSLIPGRDTQYF. CDR3 bases: TGCGCCAGCAGCTTGATCCCGGGTAGAGATACGCAGTATTTT.

The chain combines TRBV2 with TRBJ2-2; the match to TRBD1 covers 8 bases. The ends lost 2 bases at V and 7 bases at J; junction bases unmatched: 9. The length of the CDR3 is 16 residues. Looked up from germline, CDR1 is SNHLY and CDR2 is FYNNEI. The CDR3 protein is CASSERAGGYGGELFF. The CDR3, as DNA: TGTGCCAGCAGTGAACGGGCAGGGGGCTACGGCGGGGAGCTGTTTTTT.

The chain carries TRBV12-5 and TRBJ2-1, with TRBD2 identical over 14 bases. The CDR3 consists of 16 residues. Germline V lookup: CDR1 LGHNT, CDR2 FRNRAP. J gave up 7 bases and V 2 bases, and 4 bases lay outside the gene matches. The CDR3: CASGLRLAGGKNEQFF. DNA for the CDR3: TGTGCTAGTGGTTTGAGACTAGCGGGGGGGAAGAATGAGCAGTTCTTC.

The chain uses TRBV14 and TRBJ2-3; 7 bases are a match to TRBD2. This CDR3 has 14 amino acids. CDR1 is SGHDN, CDR2 FVKESK, per germline. Germline trimming cut 4 bases from V and 2 bases from J; bases unmatched to any gene: 3. CDR3 coding DNA: TGTGCCAGCAGCCCCACTAGCGTCACAGATACGCAGTATTTT. Protein sequence: CASSPTSVTDTQYF.

The CDR3 region has the DNA TGTGCCAGCAGCGTAACCCCTCTCCCGGGGGGGCGGGATGAGCAGTTCTTC. Protein: CASSVTPLPGGRDEQFF. J is TRBJ2-1 and V is TRBV9; the match to TRBD2 covers 8 bases. This CDR3 spans 17 amino acids. CDR1 and CDR2 (germline): SGDLS, YYNGEE. Germline trimming cut 1 base from V and 8 bases from J; bases unmatched to any gene: 14.

The gene calls are TRBV5-5 and TRBJ2-3; D gene unclear. Per the germline V gene, CDR1 is SGHKS and CDR2 is YYEKEE (reference sequence). Trimming removed 3 bases from V and 2 bases from J, with 10 bases in between. The CDR3 consists of 14 residues. CDR3 coding DNA: TGTGCCAGCAGCTCCATCCCCTACACAGATACGCAGTATTTT. Translating gives CASSSIPYTDTQYF. Supplemented by reference TRBV5-5 and TRBJ2-3, the full variable domain reads DAGVTQSPTHLIKTRGQQVTLRCSPISGHKSVSWYQQVLGQGPQFIFQYYEKEERGRGNFPDRFSARQFPNYSSELNVNALLLGDSALYLCASSSIPYTDTQYFGPGTRLTVL.

This clone was counted a single time. The chain employs TRBV5-1 and TRBJ2-5, with D hard to call. The germline gives CDR1 SGHRS, CDR2 YFSETQ. This CDR3 is 12 amino acids long. Trimming cost V 2 bases and J 5 bases, with 7 bases left between them. This CDR3 is CASSFPAETQYF. CDR3 nucleotide sequence: TGCGCCAGCAGCTTCCCCGCGGAGACCCAGTACTTC.

This rearrangement joins TRBV28 to TRBJ1-5; D not resolved. Per the germline V gene, CDR1 is MDHEN and CDR2 is SYDVKM. Deletions cut 6 bases from V and 0 bases from J, with 12 bases between. CDR3 length: 15 residues. This CDR3 is CASSLFQDSNQPQHF. In DNA form, the CDR3 reads TGTGCCAGCAGCCTCTTTCAGGATAGCAATCAGCCCCAGCATTTT.

This clone was detected only once. This chain links TRBV6-1 with TRBJ1-1; D possibly corresponds to TRBD1 (6 bases). Trimming took off 8 bases at V and 1 base at J, with 11 bases between the two ends. The CDR3 runs to 13 residues. Germline-derived CDR1 and CDR2 are MNHNS and SASEGT. The CDR3 region has the DNA TGTGCCAGCGGGTGGACAGCGAACACTGAAGCTTTCTTT. Residues: CASGWTANTEAFF.

This chain connects TRBV5-4 to TRBJ1-1, with D hard to call. V dropped 4 bases and J dropped 4 bases, with 20 bases sitting between them. This CDR3 is built from 16 residues. Germline V gives CDR1 SGHNT, CDR2 YYREEE (reference sequence). CDR3 region: CASSQESSPAGTEAFF. CDR3 coding DNA: TGTGCCAGCAGCCAAGAAAGTTCGCCCGCAGGCACTGAAGCTTTCTTT.

V and J are TRBV28 and TRBJ1-3; 10 bases are a match to TRBD1. Trimming cost V 4 bases and J 2 bases; bases outside gene matches: 5. The CDR3 sequence is 16 residues long. CDR1 and CDR2 from the germline V gene are MDHEN and SYDVKM. DNA for the CDR3: TGTGCCAGCAGTTCCCACGACAGGGGGCCTGGAAACACCATATATTTT. As protein: CASSSHDRGPGNTIYF.

The chain uses TRBV11-2 and TRBJ2-6; 9 nucleotides line up with TRBD1. CDR3 length: 18 amino acids. The junction had 14 bases not matched to a gene; V was cut back by 10 bases and J by 1 base. CDR1 and CDR2 (germline): SGHAT, FQNNGV. The CDR3 is CATPRVGTGNSGANVLTF. The DNA for the CDR3 is TGTGCCACCCCCCGGGTTGGGACAGGGAATTCTGGGGCCAACGTCCTGACTTTC.

The V and J genes are TRBV19 and TRBJ1-4, with TRBD1 matching 10 bases. Germline V lookup: CDR1 LNHDA, CDR2 SQIVND (reference sequence). V gave up 11 bases and J gave up 8 bases; unmatched junction bases: 14. CDR3 size: 15 residues. The CDR3 sequence: CASDRGALQREKLFF. In DNA, the CDR3 is TGTGCCTCGGACAGGGGGGCCCTCCAGCGAGAAAAACTGTTTTTT.

This clone appeared a few times. The chain joins TRBV4-1 to TRBJ2-3, with 7 positions matching TRBD2. The CDR3 is made up of 16 amino acids. V dropped 1 base and J dropped 6; count of bases not matched to a gene: 10. CDR1 and CDR2 (germline): MGHRA, YSYEKL. The CDR3 reads CASSQASAGSWDTQYF. The CDR3 DNA reads as TGCGCCAGCAGCCAAGCGTCAGCGGGGTCGTGGGATACGCAGTATTTT.

The rearrangement uses TRBV29-1 and TRBJ1-1; 8 bases fit TRBD1. CDR3 length equals 13 residues. With 6 bases clipped from V and 6 bases from J, the junction kept 9 bases outside the gene matches. Germline assignment: CDR1 SQVTM and CDR2 ANQGSEA. The CDR3 reads CSVAARGLAEAFF. CDR3 DNA: TGCAGCGTCGCCGCCAGGGGGCTTGCTGAAGCTTTCTTT.

This chain joins TRBV5-6 and TRBJ2-7; 7 nucleotides line up with TRBD2. The CDR3 is 12 residues long. Unmatched junction bases numbered 2, after V lost 3 bases and J lost 5 bases. Germline CDR1 reads SGHDT; CDR2 reads YYEEEE. CDR3 DNA sequence: TGTGCCAGCAGCTCGGGGGGAGACGAGCAGTACTTC. Amino acid sequence: CASSSGGDEQYF.

J is TRBJ2-2 and V is TRBV5-1, with TRBD1 identical over 8 bases. CDR1 and CDR2 from the germline V gene are SGHRS and YFSETQ. This CDR3 spans 15 amino acids. The ends lost 4 bases at V and 4 bases at J; junction bases unmatched: 6. The DNA of the CDR3 is TGCGCCAGCAGCCCACGGACAGGGCCCACCGGGGAGCTGTTTTTT. Translating it yields CASSPRTGPTGELFF.

The rearrangement joins TRBV5-1 to TRBJ2-1; TRBD2 matches at 15 bases. Losses at the gene ends were 4 bases for V and 5 bases for J; bases not matched to a gene: 4. Germline V gives CDR1 SGHRS, CDR2 YFSETQ. The CDR3 is 16 residues long. The CDR3 DNA reads TGCGCCAGCAGCCGACGGACTAGCGGGGGGGACAATGAGCAGTTCTTC. This encodes CASSRRTSGGDNEQFF. Together with reference TRBV5-1 and TRBJ2-1, the CDR3 gives the full variable domain: KAGVTQTPRYLIKTRGQQVTLSCSPISGHRSVSWYQQTPGQGLQFLFEYFSETQRNKGNFPGRFSGRQFSNSRSEMNVSTLELGDSALYLCASSRRTSGGDNEQFFGPGTRLTVL.

The chain employs TRBV5-5 and TRBJ1-1, with a possible D match to TRBD1 (5 bases). CDR3 length: 16 amino acids. V lost 4 bases and J 0 bases, leaving 16 bases between the germline ends. Germline assignment: CDR1 SGHKS and CDR2 YYEKEE (reference sequence). The CDR3 loop is CASSPAPSGLNTEAFF. For the CDR3, the DNA is TGTGCCAGCAGCCCAGCCCCTTCAGGGTTGAACACTGAAGCTTTCTTT.

Here the CDR3 reads CAWSPTGGAGTQYF. CDR3 nucleotide sequence: TGTGCCTGGAGTCCCACGGGGGGTGCTGGGACCCAGTACTTC. This chain uses TRBV30 with TRBJ2-5, with 7 bases aligning to TRBD2. Germline V CDR1 and CDR2: GTSNPN, SVGIG (reference sequence). The CDR3 has 14 residues. J gave up 7 bases and V 2 bases, and 10 bases lay outside the gene matches.

The chain joins TRBV28 to TRBJ1-2, with 9 bases matching TRBD1. The CDR3 has 14 amino acids. Germline CDR1 MDHEN, CDR2 SYDVKM. J lost 7 bases, V lost 3 bases, and 6 bases had no gene match. CDR3 nucleotide sequence: TGTGCCAGCAGTTTCCGGGACAGGGTGGTTGGCTACACCTTC. It specifies CASSFRDRVVGYTF.